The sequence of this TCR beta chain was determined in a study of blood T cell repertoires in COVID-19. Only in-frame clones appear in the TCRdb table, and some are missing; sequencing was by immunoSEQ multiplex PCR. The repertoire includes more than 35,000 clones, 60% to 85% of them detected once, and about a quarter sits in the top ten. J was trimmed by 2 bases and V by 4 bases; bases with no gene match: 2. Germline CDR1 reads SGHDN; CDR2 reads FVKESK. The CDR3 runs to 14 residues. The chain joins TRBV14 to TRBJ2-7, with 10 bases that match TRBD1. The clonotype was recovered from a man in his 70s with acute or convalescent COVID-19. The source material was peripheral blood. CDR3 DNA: TGTGCCAGCAGCCCGACAGGGGGCCCCTACGAGCAGTACTTC. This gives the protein CASSPTGGPYEQYF.